The next 10 T cell receptor beta chains were all read from a single sample in a study of beta chain features in type 1 diabetes. cDNA synthesis used the whole RNA isolate, giving expressed TCRB sequences. Some clones are missing from TCRdb's copy, which holds only in-frame ones; the method was immunoSEQ multiplex PCR. The data hold 200,000 to 250,000 clones, with around 68% observed a single time. The sample taken for sequencing was naive CD4+ T cells from blood. The receptors originated from a man aged 25-45 years in good health.

The chain uses TRBV29-1 and TRBJ2-7; D unclear. CDR3 length: 11 amino acids. The germline V and J ends were trimmed by 5 bases and 2 bases, with 7 bases remaining between them. Germline loops: CDR1 SQVTM, CDR2 ANQGSEA. In DNA, the CDR3 is TGCAGCGTTATAGCAACCTACGAGCAGTACTTC. Its translation: CSVIATYEQYF.

V usage is TRBV15 and J usage is TRBJ2-3; D might be TRBD2 (5 bases). Germline CDR1 reads LNHNV; CDR2 reads YYDKDF (reference sequence). Trimming stripped 0 bases from V and 6 bases from J, with 7 bases between. The CDR3 covers 13 residues. The CDR3 DNA follows: TGTGCCACCAGCAGAGATAGGGAGGATACGCAGTATTTT. This gives the protein CATSRDREDTQYF.

This clone was picked up a small number of times. This chain joins TRBV30 and TRBJ2-1; 15 positions agree with TRBD2. Germline assignment: CDR1 GTSNPN and CDR2 SVGIG (reference sequence). The CDR3 is 13 residues long. V lost 5 bases, J lost 9 bases, and 2 bases stayed unmatched. The CDR3 nucleotides are TGTGCCTGGGGACTAGCGGGAGGGCTTGAGCAGTTCTTC. It translates to CAWGLAGGLEQFF.

CDR3 nucleotide sequence: TGTGCCTGGAGTATTACCGACAGGGGGCGGACCGGGGAGCTGTTTTTT. This encodes CAWSITDRGRTGELFF. The chain joins TRBV30 to TRBJ2-2; 10 positions match TRBD1. J lost 5 bases, V lost 2 bases, and 8 bases had no gene match. Germline V gives CDR1 GTSNPN, CDR2 SVGIG (reference sequence). This CDR3 contains 16 residues.

This chain joins TRBV30 and TRBJ2-7; no definite D call. With 2 bases removed from V and 0 bases from J, the gap between germline ends came to 8 bases. The CDR3 contains 13 residues. Germline values: CDR1 GTSNPN, CDR2 SVGIG (reference sequence). The CDR3 DNA sequence: TGTGCCTGGAGTAGTCAAACCTCCTACGAGCAGTACTTC. This encodes CAWSSQTSYEQYF. Full variable domain (missing parts from reference TRBV30 and TRBJ2-7): SQTIHQWPATLVQPVGSPLSLECTVEGTSNPNLYWYRQAAGRGLQLLFYSVGIGQISSEVPQNLSASRPQDRQFILSSKKLLLSDSGFYLCAWSSQTSYEQYFGPGTRLTVT.

This clone was detected only a few times. This sequence joins TRBV2 and TRBJ2-1; no reliable D call. V was cut by 4 bases and J by 5 bases, with 9 bases left in between. CDR1 SNHLY and CDR2 FYNNEI come from the germline V gene. The CDR3 runs 13 residues. The CDR3 DNA is TGTGCCAGCAGTGCGAACGTGGACAATGAGCAGTTCTTC. Amino acids: CASSANVDNEQFF.

The CDR3, as DNA: TGTGCCAGCAGCCCCGGACGGGCCCAGTACTTC. This translates into CASSPGRAQYF. V usage is TRBV11-2 and J usage is TRBJ2-5; D call uncertain. Germline CDR1 is SGHAT and CDR2 is FQNNGV. V dropped 5 bases and J dropped 9 bases, with 10 bases sitting between them. The CDR3 is made up of 11 amino acids.

The V gene is TRBV30, the J gene TRBJ1-2; D not resolved. Germline V CDR1 and CDR2: GTSNPN, SVGIG (reference sequence). This CDR3 contains 13 residues. Trimming shortened V by 3 bases and J by 0 bases, and 8 bases separated the two germline ends. For the CDR3, the DNA is TGTGCCTGGAGCCAACAGCCTAACTATGGCTACACCTTC. This sequence encodes CAWSQQPNYGYTF.

CDR3 sequence reads: CASSDRGQGRTDTQYF. The CDR3 bases are TGTGCCAGCAGCGACCGAGGACAGGGTCGCACAGATACGCAGTATTTT. The rearrangement joins TRBV2 to TRBJ2-3; 8 bases fit TRBD1. V shed 6 bases, J shed 1 base, and the junction held 9 bases outside the gene matches. This CDR3 is built from 16 residues. Germline CDR1 is SNHLY and CDR2 is FYNNEI.

The chain has TRBV30 and TRBJ2-1, with D uncertain. This CDR3 contains 14 residues. V was clipped by 0 bases and J by 8 bases, with 14 bases between them. Germline CDR1 is GTSNPN and CDR2 is SVGIG (reference sequence). The CDR3 nucleotides are TGTGCCTGGAGTGTACTCCTAGGTGAGGATGAGCAGTTCTTC. This codes for CAWSVLLGEDEQFF.